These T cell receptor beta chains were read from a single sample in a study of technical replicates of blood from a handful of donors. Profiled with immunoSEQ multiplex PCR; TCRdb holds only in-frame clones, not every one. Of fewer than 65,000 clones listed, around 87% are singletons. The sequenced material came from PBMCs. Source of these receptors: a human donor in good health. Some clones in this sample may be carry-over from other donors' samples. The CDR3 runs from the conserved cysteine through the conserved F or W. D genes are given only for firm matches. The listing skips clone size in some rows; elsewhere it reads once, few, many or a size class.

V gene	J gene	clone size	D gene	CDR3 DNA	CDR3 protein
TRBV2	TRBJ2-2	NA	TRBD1	TGTGCCAGCAGTGAAACACAGGGGGGGGAGCTGTTTTTT	CASSETQGGELFF
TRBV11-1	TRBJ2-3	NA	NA	TGTGCCAGCAGCTTAACCCCAGGTACGCAGTATTTT	CASSLTPGTQYF
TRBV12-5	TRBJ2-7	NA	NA	TGTGCTAGTGGTTTGGTATATAGTCTTAGGGGACAAACCTACGAGCAGTACTTC	CASGLVYSLRGQTYEQYF
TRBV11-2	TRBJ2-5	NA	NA	TGTGCCAGCAGATCGGTAGGGGCTGTCCAAGAGACCCAGTACTTC	CASRSVGAVQETQYF
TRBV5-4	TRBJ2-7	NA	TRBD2	TGTGCCAGCAGCTTGGGACTAGCGGGGGGATCCTACGAGCAGTACTTC	CASSLGLAGGSYEQYF
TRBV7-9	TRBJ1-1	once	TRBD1	TGTGCCAGCAGGAAGGGGGACAGCATGAACACTGAAGCTTTCTTT	CASRKGDSMNTEAFF
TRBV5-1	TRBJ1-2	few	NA	TGCGCCAGCGCCGAGAATGACTATGGCTACACCTTC	CASAENDYGYTF
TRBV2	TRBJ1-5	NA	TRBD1	TGTGCCAGCAGTGAAGGACAGGGCCAGAGTCAGCCCCAGCATTTT	CASSEGQGQSQPQHF
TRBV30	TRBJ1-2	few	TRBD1	TGTGCCTGGAGTACCGGGACAGGGGATAACTACACCTTC	CAWSTGTGDNYTF
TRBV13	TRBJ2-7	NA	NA	TGTGCCAGCAGCTTAGGCCCCGCGGGACCTTCCTACGAGCAGTACTTC	CASSLGPAGPSYEQYF